A selection of T cell receptor beta chains follows, all from one sample in a study of cytomegalovirus exposure and HLA in healthy donors. Clones were sequenced by immunoSEQ multiplex PCR, and TCRdb holds only the in-frame ones, with some missing. This repertoire includes roughly 35,000 clones. Sequencing was performed on PBMCs. These receptors all stem from a middle-aged woman in good health and CMV-seropositive. CDR3s include the opening cysteine and the closing phenylalanine or tryptophan. The D gene is left open where the match is weak. For some rows the clone size is stated as once, few or many, or as a class when expanded; others skip it.

. | TRBJ1-2 | . | TRBV7-2 | TGTGCCAGCAGCTTAGATGGGTCAGGTCGGGGCTACACCTTC | CASSLDGSGRGYTF
TRBD1 | TRBJ2-3 | . | TRBV7-9 | TGTGCCAGCAGCGATAACAGGGGTGGGGATACGCAGTATTTT | CASSDNRGGDTQYF
TRBD2 | TRBJ2-5 | . | TRBV15 | TGTGCCACCAGCAGAGATACTAGCGGGGGTGCGCGACAGTACTTC | CATSRDTSGGARQYF
TRBD1 | TRBJ2-7 | . | TRBV13 | TGTGCCAGCATCGCAGGGGGAGACCCCTCCTACGAGCAGTACTTC | CASIAGGDPSYEQYF
. | TRBJ2-7 | . | TRBV5-1 | TGCGCCAGCAGCTATACGACAGACTCCTACGAGCAGTACTTC | CASSYTTDSYEQYF
. | TRBJ1-6 | . | TRBV2 | TGTGCCAGCAATCTGAGGGACACACATTCACCCCTCCACTTT | CASNLRDTHSPLHF
TRBD1 | TRBJ1-5 | . | TRBV7-2 | TGTGCCAGCAGCCACGGGACAGCCAATCAGCCCCAGCATTTT | CASSHGTANQPQHF
. | TRBJ2-7 | . | TRBV5-1 | TGCGCCAGCAGCTTGGAGGGGGGGCCCTACGAGCAGTACTTC | CASSLEGGPYEQYF
. | TRBJ2-7 | . | TRBV19 | TGTGCCAGTAGTATAGATCCAGGAAAGGTCGAGCAGTACTTC | CASSIDPGKVEQYF
TRBD1 | TRBJ2-2 | . | TRBV5-1 | TGCGCCAGCAGCCGCTGGGGACAGGGGACCGGGGAGCTGTTTTTT | CASSRWGQGTGELFF
TRBD1 | TRBJ1-1 | . | TRBV19 | TGTGCCAGTACAAGACAGGGCGTGAACACTGAAGCTTTCTTT | CASTRQGVNTEAFF
TRBD2 | TRBJ2-5 | . | TRBV18 | TGTGCCAGCTCACCTCTCCCTAGCGGGGGGGCCGTGGAGACCCAGTACTTC | CASSPLPSGGAVETQYF
TRBD1 | TRBJ1-4 | . | TRBV6-6 | TGTGCCAGCAGTACTGGGACAGGGGTTACTGAAAAACTGTTTTTT | CASSTGTGVTEKLFF
TRBD1 | TRBJ2-5 | . | TRBV11-3 | TGTGCCAGCAGCCTCGGACAGGGACAAGAGACCCAGTACTTC | CASSLGQGQETQYF
. | TRBJ2-1 | . | TRBV21-1 | TGTGCCAGCAGCAATAGAGGCGGGAGGGCCGGGAGCTCCTACAATGAGCAGTTCTTC | CASSNRGGRAGSSYNEQFF
TRBD1 | TRBJ1-5 | . | TRBV2 | TGTGCCAGCAGTGACCAGGACAGGGTTTACGAGGGGCCCCAGCATTTT | CASSDQDRVYEGPQHF
. | TRBJ2-2 | . | TRBV7-9 | TGTGCCAGCAGCTTAGCGGGAGCGGACACCGGGGAGCTGTTTTTT | CASSLAGADTGELFF
. | TRBJ2-2 | . | TRBV19 | TGTGCCAGTAGTATACTCCCGACTGGGTCCACCGGGGAGCTGTTTTTT | CASSILPTGSTGELFF
. | TRBJ1-1 | . | TRBV5-1 | TGCGCCAGCAGCCGCTTGGGGCAAACGGTAGGGACTGAAGCTTTCTTT | CASSRLGQTVGTEAFF
. | TRBJ2-4 | . | TRBV15 | TGTGCCACCAGCGCCCCAGGGCTAGGAAACATTCAGTACTTC | CATSAPGLGNIQYF
. | TRBJ2-1 | . | TRBV5-5 | TGTGCCAGCAGCTTGGTAATTTCGGGAACCTACAATGAGCAGTTCTTC | CASSLVISGTYNEQFF
. | TRBJ1-2 | . | TRBV28 | TGTGCCAGCAGTTTAGGGCAGGGGAGCTATGGCTACACCTTC | CASSLGQGSYGYTF
TRBD2 | TRBJ2-7 | . | TRBV7-2 | TGTGCCAGCAGCTTAGAGGGCCGGAGGGGACTAGCGGGAGTTCTTGGGCAGTACTTC | CASSLEGRRGLAGVLGQYF
TRBD1 | TRBJ1-6 | . | TRBV28 | TGTGCCAGCAGTTCACCCGCCACCTCGGGACAGGGGTATAATTCACCCCTCCACTTT | CASSSPATSGQGYNSPLHF
. | TRBJ2-7 | . | TRBV7-2 | TGTGCCAGCAGCTTAGCGACGGCAGGGCATTGGGAAGAGCAGTACTTC | CASSLATAGHWEEQYF
TRBD1 | TRBJ2-7 | . | TRBV28 | TGTGCCAGCAGTTTAATAGGGACAGGGGGCCACGAGCAGTACTTC | CASSLIGTGGHEQYF
. | TRBJ1-2 | . | TRBV29-1 | TGCAGCGTTAACAGGGATAGGGGCTACACCTTC | CSVNRDRGYTF
. | TRBJ2-1 | . | TRBV7-9 | TGTGCCAGCAGGCTTACAGGGAGCTCCTACAATGAGCAGTTCTTC | CASRLTGSSYNEQFF
. | TRBJ2-6 | . | TRBV6-5 | TGTGCCAGCAGCCTATCTGGGGCCAACGTCCTGACTTTC | CASSLSGANVLTF
TRBD1 | TRBJ2-3 | . | TRBV5-1 | TGCGCCAGCAGCGCGGGGCCGGGACAGGGGGCCCCAGATACGCAGTATTTT | CASSAGPGQGAPDTQYF
TRBD2 | TRBJ2-7 | . | TRBV19 | TGTGCCAGTAGTATTGGTAGCGGGGGGGTTACCGAGCAGTACTTC | CASSIGSGGVTEQYF
TRBD1 | TRBJ1-5 | . | TRBV28 | TGTGCCAGCACACAGGGGAATCAGCCCCAGCATTTT | CASTQGNQPQHF
. | TRBJ2-2 | . | TRBV30 | TGTGCCTGGACTAAAGACGGCCAGGGAAGAACCGGGGAGCTGTTTTTT | CAWTKDGQGRTGELFF
TRBD1 | TRBJ2-5 | . | TRBV14 | TGTGCCAGCAGCCGGACAGGGGGCGCCAGTTATGAGACCCAGTACTTC | CASSRTGGASYETQYF
. | TRBJ2-2 | . | TRBV7-2 | TGTGCCAGCAGCACGACCGGGACAAGGGTTTCCGGGGAGCTGTTTTTT | CASSTTGTRVSGELFF
. | TRBJ2-2 | . | TRBV7-2 | TGTGCCAGCAGCTTAGTAGGGAGCACCGGGGAGCTGTTTTTT | CASSLVGSTGELFF
. | TRBJ2-7 | . | TRBV6-1 | TGTGCCAGTACCAGCGGGCAAACTACCTACGAGCAGTACTTC | CASTSGQTTYEQYF
TRBD1 | TRBJ1-2 | . | TRBV18 | TGTGCCAGCTCACCGCGGACAGGGTGGAACTATGGCTACACCTTC | CASSPRTGWNYGYTF
. | TRBJ2-7 | . | TRBV6-5 | TGTGCCAGCAGTAGCAGTGCTAGCTCCTACGAGCAGTACTTC | CASSSSASSYEQYF
TRBD2 | TRBJ2-7 | . | TRBV15 | TGTGCCACCAGCAGAGAGGCCAGCGGGAGCGACGAGCAGTACTTC | CATSREASGSDEQYF
. | TRBJ2-7 | . | TRBV10-3 | TGTGCCGCATCATCGGAGTACGAGCAGTACTTC | CAASSEYEQYF
. | TRBJ1-6 | . | TRBV9 | TGTGCCAGCAGCCGAACAGGGATTGGTAATTCACCCCTCCACTTT | CASSRTGIGNSPLHF
TRBD1 | TRBJ1-5 | . | TRBV5-1 | TGCGCCAGCAGCTTGGAACAGGGGATAGCGCCCCAGCATTTT | CASSLEQGIAPQHF
. | TRBJ1-5 | . | TRBV5-1 | TGCGCCAGCAGCTTGTCCGTCAATCAGCCCCAGCATTTT | CASSLSVNQPQHF
TRBD2 | TRBJ2-1 | . | TRBV19 | TGTGCCAGTTCTCAGGCAGCGGGAGTTTACAATGAGCAGTTCTTC | CASSQAAGVYNEQFF
TRBD2 | TRBJ2-2 | medium-sized | TRBV2 | TGTGCCAGCAATGCTGATTGGACTAGCGGGGGATCCGGGGAGCTGTTTTTT | CASNADWTSGGSGELFF
TRBD1 | TRBJ2-5 | . | TRBV11-2 | TGTGCCAGCAGCCCCGGGCAGGGGGCGCTTGGAGAGACCCAGTACTTC | CASSPGQGALGETQYF
. | TRBJ1-3 | . | TRBV2 | TGTGCCAGCAGTGAAGTAGGGGCTGCTGGAAACACCATATATTTT | CASSEVGAAGNTIYF
TRBD2 | TRBJ2-3 | . | TRBV7-9 | TGTCGGGTAAGGACTAGCGGGGGCCTTAGCACAGATACGCAGTATTTT | CRVRTSGGLSTDTQYF
TRBD2 | TRBJ2-1 | . | TRBV4-1 | TGCGCCAGCAGCCAAGATCGAGGACTAGCGGCCTACAATGAGCAGTTCTTC | CASSQDRGLAAYNEQFF
TRBD1 | TRBJ1-2 | . | TRBV7-9 | TGTGCCAGCAGCTTAGTTAGGGACAGCTATGGCTACACCTTC | CASSLVRDSYGYTF
. | TRBJ1-1 | . | TRBV30 | TGTGCCTGGAGTGCGGACTGGAACACTGAAGCTTTCTTT | CAWSADWNTEAFF
. | TRBJ1-5 | . | TRBV27 | TGTGCCAGCAGTCCACTCTGGGGGGGAGGACAGCCCCAGCATTTT | CASSPLWGGGQPQHF
. | TRBJ1-1 | . | TRBV6-6 | TGTGCCAGCAGTTTAAAGGGGAGGGGAAACACTGAAGCTTTCTTT | CASSLKGRGNTEAFF
. | TRBJ1-4 | . | TRBV2 | TGTGCCAGCAGTGAAGGGGGGGGGCTTTCGGAAAAACTGTTTTTT | CASSEGGGLSEKLFF